This T cell receptor (beta chain) was recovered during a study of shared clonotypes between healthy human individuals. Study-level results: Larger estimated richness was generally seen in naive subsets than in memory subsets.

Produced via immunoSEQ multiplex PCR; TCRdb's table is partial and in-frame only. The sample includes more than 1,200,000 clones, 98% of them seen just once. Trimming left V 2 bases short and J 5 bases short, with 12 bases between. CDR1 and CDR2 from the germline V gene are SGHVS and FNYEAQ. The CDR3 consists of 15 residues. Notes on this clone: Its cognate antigen is unknown.

The specimen sequenced was naive CD4+ T cells sorted from blood. Subset here: CD45RA+ positively selected. The V and J genes are TRBV7-6 and TRBJ1-4; D might be TRBD1 (6 bases). The sequence was obtained from a man aged 30-40 years in good health. CDR3 nucleotide sequence: TGTGCCAGCAGCTTATACACGGGGGCAAATGAAAAACTGTTTTTT. Protein: CASSLYTGANEKLFF.